The 5 T cell receptor beta chains given below trace back to one sample, sequenced in a study of CD8 T cells in ankylosing spondylitis. TCRdb used MiXCR to reprocess the 5' RACE reads, holding one entry per CDR3 protein. The sample has about 320,000 distinct CDR3 sequences, around 10% seen once. Input material: blood, either unsorted or a sorted T cell fraction (not recorded which). The origin of the receptors is a female donor with ankylosing spondylitis or in good health (not recorded which).

In this sample, this clonotype turned up a few times. The chain combines TRBV5-5 with TRBJ1-5; D is uncertain. The ends were cut back, 4 bases at V and 3 bases at J, with 17 bases in the middle. The CDR3 runs to 16 residues. The germline CDR1 and CDR2 sequences are SGHKS and YYEKEE (reference sequence). The CDR3 nucleotides read TGTGCCAGCAGCCTTGAAACGGGCCGGGCCAATCAGCCCCAGCATTTT. Its protein product is CASSLETGRANQPQHF.

As concerns this clonotype: The conserved phenylalanine or tryptophan is not found at the CDR3 terminus, so this likely reflects a read error. V usage is TRBV4-3 and J usage is TRBJ2-1; 14 bases are shared with TRBD2. Trimming took 0 bases from V and 6 from J; bases not matched to a gene: 1. There are 16 residues in the CDR3. Germline lookup yields CDR1 LGHNA and CDR2 YSLEER. In nucleotides, the CDR3 is TGCGCCAGCAGCCAAGAGGGACTAGCGGGAGTCAATGAGCAGTTCATC. It codes for CASSQEGLAGVNEQFI.

In regard to this clonotype: Since a much larger clone is just one base distant, this may be a read error. This sequence joins TRBV19 and TRBJ1-2, with D tentatively TRBD1 (6 bases). The CDR3 is 13 residues long. V shed 6 bases and J shed 8 bases, with 16 bases lying between them. Germline V lookup: CDR1 LNHDA, CDR2 SQIVND (reference sequence). The chain's CDR3 is CASSLGQMRGYTF. CDR3 coding DNA: TGTGCCAGTAGCCTCGGACAGATGAGAGGCTACACCTTC.

This clonotype has at least ten counts. The chain combines TRBV24-1 with TRBJ2-4; TRBD2 aligns across 14 bases. Losses at the gene ends were 3 bases for V and 9 bases for J; bases not matched to a gene: 9. This CDR3 is 17 amino acids long. Per germline, CDR1 KGHDR and CDR2 SFDVKD. CDR3 sequence reads: CATSDPGGLAGEGIQYF. CDR3 in DNA: TGTGCCACCAGTGATCCCGGGGGACTAGCGGGAGAAGGCATTCAGTACTTC.

This clonotype has at least ten counts. J is TRBJ1-5 and V is TRBV12-3 or TRBV12-4; TRBD1 is a possible D gene (6 bases). The CDR3 spans 14 residues. V was shortened by 6 bases and J by 10 bases, with 19 bases between the two germline ends. The CDR3 DNA follows: TGTGCCAGCAGGGGGCGGGGGCGACAAAACCCCCAGCATTTT. Its protein product is CASRGRGRQNPQHF.